This T cell receptor beta chain was recorded in a study of T-cell reconstitution after alpha-beta-depleted transplantation in children. Points from the study as a whole: A year post-transplant, T-cell counts and diversity derived mostly from newly produced T cells. Two months or so post-transplant, alpha-beta T cells reportedly derived from several hundred expanded graft clones. Some patients owed their high day-60 TCRbeta diversity to surviving recipient T cells and thymic progenitors.

The library targeted TCRbeta and was prepared with unique molecular identifiers. One entry per CDR3 protein results from TCRdb running MiXCR on the PCR reads. This sample has some 200,000 distinct CDR3 sequences, with roughly 9.1% found just once. In this sample, this clonotype turned up many times. Its antigen is unknown. This receptor was obtained from a male patient aged 2 to 10 who had a stem cell transplant for acute myeloid leukemia, so the T cells may come from the graft donor. Sequenced here: PBMCs, mostly from graft donor cells, sampled 360 days after TCRalphabeta/CD19-depleted stem cell transplant.

The CDR3 DNA follows: TGCAGCGTTTCGACAGGTCCGGGTGTGAATGAGCAGTTCTTC. It codes for CSVSTGPGVNEQFF. The J gene is TRBJ2-1, the V gene TRBV29-1, with TRBD1 as a possible D gene (6 bases). CDR3 length: 14 residues. Trimming removed 5 bases from V and 7 bases from J, with 18 bases in between. Germline CDR1 and CDR2: SQVTM and ANQGSEA.